The present entry profiles one T cell receptor beta chain with its context. The antigen is not known. This specimen comes from a study of shared clonotypes between healthy human individuals. Overall study findings and caveats: Sampling covered blood only; tissue repertoires likely differ.

The repertoire was sequenced with immunoSEQ multiplex PCR; TCRdb's copy has only in-frame clones and lacks some. The table includes nearly 500,000 clones, 75% to 85% detected once. CDR1 and CDR2 from the germline V gene are GTSNPN and SVGIG (reference sequence). V lost 4 bases and J 2 bases, leaving 12 bases between the germline ends. The CDR3 contains 13 residues. The clonotype originates from a woman aged 40 to 50 in good health. Some clones in this sample may be carry-over from other donors' samples. The chain uses TRBV30 and TRBJ2-7, with D maybe TRBD1 (6 bases). Material: PBMCs. As DNA, the CDR3 is TGTGCCTGGATGCCCGACAGGACCTACGAGCAGTACTTC. Protein product: CAWMPDRTYEQYF.